These 23 T cell receptor beta chains came from one sample sequenced in a study. Assay: immunoSEQ multiplex PCR; the TCRdb copy retains only in-frame clones and omits some. This sample has about 50,000 clones, with just over 90% found just once. Material: PBMCs. The origin of the receptors is a man between 35 and 55 years old with rheumatoid arthritis.

The rearrangement uses TRBV7-2 and TRBJ2-1; no firm D call. V was clipped by 1 base and J by 3 bases, with 4 bases between them. Germline values: CDR1 SGHTA, CDR2 FQGNSA. The CDR3 is 13 residues long. CDR3 region: CASSLVGYNEQFF. The DNA for the CDR3 is TGTGCCAGCAGCTTAGTAGGCTACAATGAGCAGTTCTTC.

This clone was observed a single time. The rearrangement joins TRBV18 to TRBJ2-3; D gene unclear. CDR1 and CDR2 from the germline V gene are KGHSH and LQKENI. The V and J ends lost 3 bases and 6 bases respectively, with 4 bases between them. The CDR3 is 11 residues long. CDR3 sequence reads: CASSPEDTQYF. As DNA, the CDR3 is TGTGCCAGCTCACCGGAGGATACGCAGTATTTT.

This clone was seen a single time. This chain uses TRBV11-2 with TRBJ2-5, with D possibly being TRBD1 or TRBD2 (5 bases each). This CDR3 is 15 amino acids long. Trimming removed 5 bases from V and 5 bases from J, with 18 bases in between. Germline V gene lookup returns CDR1 SGHAT and CDR2 FQNNGV. The CDR3 protein is CASSQANEGEETQYF. The CDR3, as DNA: TGTGCCAGCAGCCAGGCCAACGAAGGGGAGGAGACCCAGTACTTC.

This clone was observed a few times. V and J are TRBV9 and TRBJ1-6; TRBD1 might be the D (5 bases). In germline, CDR1 is SGDLS, CDR2 YYNGEE. V was shortened by 3 bases and J by 5 bases, with 12 bases between the two germline ends. The CDR3 length is 15 residues. This CDR3 reads CASSANRGDNSPLHF. The CDR3 nucleotides are TGTGCCAGCAGCGCCAACCGGGGGGATAATTCACCCCTCCACTTT.

CDR3 in amino acids: CASRGQLNQPQHF. In nucleotides, the CDR3 is TGTGCCAGTCGTGGGCAGCTCAATCAGCCCCAGCATTTT. The chain combines TRBV19 with TRBJ1-5; D not resolved. The germline gives CDR1 LNHDA, CDR2 SQIVND (reference sequence). This CDR3 is 13 amino acids long. V was pared by 8 bases and J by 3 bases, with 11 bases between.

The V gene is TRBV5-8, the J gene TRBJ2-7, with D maybe TRBD2 (5 bases). V was trimmed by 4 bases and J by 3 bases, leaving 20 bases between them. This CDR3 has 16 amino acids. Germline assignment: CDR1 SGHTS and CDR2 YDEGEE. CDR3 sequence: CASSPLVGRAFYEQYF. Written as DNA, the CDR3 is TGTGCCAGCAGCCCACTAGTTGGCAGAGCTTTCTACGAGCAGTACTTC.

V and J are TRBV3-1 (or the pseudogene TRBV3-2) and TRBJ1-5; no reliable D call. Trimming left V 3 bases short and J 0 bases short, with 6 bases between. The CDR3 is 14 residues long. Germline V lookup: CDR1 LGHDT, CDR2 YNNKEL (reference sequence). The CDR3 coding sequence is TGTGCCAGCAGCCAGGGGTATAGCAATCAGCCCCAGCATTTT. It encodes CASSQGYSNQPQHF.

The chain links TRBV19 to TRBJ1-5; D perhaps matches TRBD1 (5 bases). The CDR3 is 16 amino acids. V dropped 5 bases and J dropped 2 bases, with 16 bases sitting between them. Germline V gene data show CDR1 as LNHDA and CDR2 as SQIVND (reference sequence). This CDR3 is CASSYVTGGGNQPQHF. CDR3 DNA: TGTGCCAGTAGTTACGTAACGGGGGGAGGCAATCAGCCCCAGCATTTT.

This rearrangement joins TRBV6-5 to TRBJ1-1; possibly TRBD1 for D (5 bases). This CDR3 region has 16 residues. With 2 bases removed from V and 1 base from J, the gap between germline ends came to 14 bases. Per germline, CDR1 MNHEY and CDR2 SVGAGI. The CDR3, as DNA: TGTGCCAGCAGTTACAGGCAGGGCGGGGGGAACACTGAAGCTTTCTTT. It specifies CASSYRQGGGNTEAFF.

V is TRBV7-8 and J is TRBJ1-2, with unresolved D. Germline V gene sequence: CDR1 SGHVS, CDR2 FQNEAQ. The CDR3 spans 12 residues. V shed 5 bases and J shed 2 bases, with 6 bases lying between them. This CDR3 is CASSPTNYGYTF. DNA for the CDR3: TGTGCCAGCAGCCCGACCAACTATGGCTACACCTTC.

The rearrangement joins TRBV9 to TRBJ2-1; tentatively, D is TRBD1 or TRBD2 (5 bases each). The CDR3 has 16 amino acids. In germline, CDR1 is SGDLS, CDR2 YYNGEE. Trimming took 5 bases from V and 0 from J, leaving 15 bases between them. This CDR3 is CASRGERLSSYNEQFF. In DNA, the CDR3 is TGTGCCAGCAGGGGGGAGCGGCTCAGCTCCTACAATGAGCAGTTCTTC.

This clone was seen a single time. The chain joins TRBV6-5 to TRBJ2-5, with 7 bases identical to TRBD1. This CDR3 comprises 15 residues. The V gene's germline CDR1 is MNHEY and CDR2 SVGAGI. With V trimmed by 2 bases and J by 1 base, 4 bases remained unmatched. The CDR3 is CASSYSRDSQETQYF. CDR3 coding DNA: TGTGCCAGCAGTTACAGCAGGGACAGCCAAGAGACCCAGTACTTC.

V gene TRBV24-1 combines with J gene TRBJ2-1; TRBD1 is a possible D gene (6 bases). CDR1 is KGHDR, CDR2 SFDVKD, per germline. Trimming removed 1 base from V and 5 bases from J, with 11 bases in between. This CDR3 spans 15 amino acids. CDR3: CATSDFRGVHNEQFF. CDR3 DNA: TGTGCCACCAGTGATTTCAGGGGCGTCCACAATGAGCAGTTCTTC.

This clone appeared a single time. This chain joins TRBV18 and TRBJ1-6, with 7 bases identical to TRBD1. With 4 bases clipped from V and 5 bases from J, the junction kept 2 bases outside the gene matches. The germline V gene encodes CDR1 KGHSH and CDR2 LQKENI. The CDR3 spans 14 residues. The chain's CDR3 is CASSQGQNNSPLHF. Here the CDR3 DNA reads TGTGCCAGCTCACAGGGACAGAATAATTCACCCCTCCACTTT. The variable domain in full, completed from reference TRBV18 and TRBJ1-6, reads NAGVMQNPRHLVRRRGQEARLRCSPMKGHSHVYWYRQLPEEGLKFMVYLQKENIIDESGMPKERFSAEFPKEGPSILRIQQVVRGDSAAYFCASSQGQNNSPLHFGNGTRLTVT.

The rearrangement uses TRBV27 and TRBJ1-2, with no clear D. Per the germline V gene, CDR1 is MNHEY and CDR2 is SMNVEV (reference sequence). CDR3 size: 13 residues. The V end was cut by 3 bases, the J end by 5 bases, with 10 bases between. In DNA, the CDR3 is TGTGCCAGCAGTTTTTTTGGAGGGTATGGCTACACCTTC. This codes for CASSFFGGYGYTF.

The chain uses TRBV27 and TRBJ2-2, with D possibly TRBD2 on 5 matching bases. V lost 8 bases and J lost 7, with 23 bases in between. CDR3 length: 16 amino acids. From germline, CDR1 is MNHEY and CDR2 SMNVEV (reference sequence). CDR3 sequence: CASGPTSKRSGGELFF. The DNA of the CDR3 is TGTGCCAGCGGACCCACTAGTAAACGGAGTGGCGGGGAGCTGTTTTTT.

V and J are TRBV21-1 and TRBJ1-2; TRBD1 is the table's D call, not checked against the DNA. TRBV21-1 is noted as a pseudogene. CDR3 size: 15 residues. The CDR3 here is CASSKYQGANYGYTF. In DNA, the CDR3 is TGTGCCAGCAGCAAATATCAGGGGGCGAACTATGGCTACACCTTC.

This chain uses TRBV9 with TRBJ1-4, with TRBD1 matching over 9 bases. CDR1 SGDLS and CDR2 YYNGEE come from the germline V gene. The J segment lost 7 bases and the V segment lost 0 bases, leaving 7 bases of the junction unmatched. The length of the CDR3 is 16 residues. The CDR3 here is CASSVEAGQGGEKLFF. CDR3 nucleotide sequence: TGTGCCAGCAGCGTAGAGGCGGGACAGGGAGGTGAAAAACTGTTTTTT.

The gene calls are TRBV5-1 and TRBJ1-1; no clear D gene. Germline loops: CDR1 SGHRS, CDR2 YFSETQ. The ends were cut back, 4 bases at V and 1 base at J, with 8 bases in the middle. The CDR3 loop spans 13 amino acids. CDR3 bases: TGCGCCAGCAGCGCTTCTTCGAACACTGAAGCTTTCTTT. It is translated as CASSASSNTEAFF.

The chain has TRBV5-1 and TRBJ2-7; 14 nucleotides agree with TRBD2. Germline V gene data show CDR1 as SGHRS and CDR2 as YFSETQ. The CDR3 consists of 16 residues. Trimming took 2 bases from V and 5 from J; bases not matched to a gene: 6. The CDR3 loop reads CASSFRLAGGFNEQYF. The CDR3 bases are TGCGCCAGCAGCTTTAGACTAGCGGGAGGGTTTAACGAGCAGTACTTC.

The chain recombines TRBV4-2 with TRBJ2-7; a weak D match, TRBD1 (6 bases). The CDR3 extends over 15 amino acids. V was clipped by 0 bases and J by 4 bases, with 13 bases between them. Germline CDR1 LGHNA, CDR2 YNFKEQ. This chain's CDR3 is CASSQDRARGYEQYF. The CDR3 coding sequence is TGTGCCAGCAGCCAAGATCGGGCCAGGGGTTACGAGCAGTACTTC.

The chain recombines TRBV18 with TRBJ2-1; 10 nucleotides align to TRBD2. Germline V gene data show CDR1 as KGHSH and CDR2 as LQKENI. The J segment lost 3 bases and the V segment lost 4 bases, leaving 12 bases of the junction unmatched. The CDR3 extends over 18 amino acids. DNA of the CDR3: TGTGCCAGCTCACGAATTCCCCCACTAGCGGGGAACTACAATGAGCAGTTCTTC. Amino acid sequence: CASSRIPPLAGNYNEQFF. The complete variable domain, with remaining parts taken from reference TRBV18 and TRBJ2-1, reads NAGVMQNPRHLVRRRGQEARLRCSPMKGHSHVYWYRQLPEEGLKFMVYLQKENIIDESGMPKERFSAEFPKEGPSILRIQQVVRGDSAAYFCASSRIPPLAGNYNEQFFGPGTRLTVL.

This clone was detected only once. J is TRBJ1-1 and V is TRBV3-1 (or the pseudogene TRBV3-2); no clear D. Germline-derived CDR1 and CDR2 are LGHDT and YNNKEL (reference sequence). The CDR3 loop spans 17 amino acids. V was pared by 1 base and J by 4 bases, with 19 bases between. The CDR3 DNA reads as TGTGCCAGCAGCCAAGTTGACCCAAGTTTGGGATTCACTGAAGCTTTCTTT. The encoded protein is CASSQVDPSLGFTEAFF.